These T cell receptor beta chains were read from a single sample in a study of vaccination and CD4 T cells after COVID-19. TCRdb ran MiXCR on the PCR reads and lists one entry per CDR3 protein. The data contain some 40,000 distinct CDR3 sequences, around 35% of them singletons. The specimen comprised CD4+ T cells from blood, sampled about 7 months after SARS-CoV-2 vaccination. The receptors were sampled from a human donor who had recovered from COVID-19. Each CDR3 is given with its conserved first and last residue. The D gene is left open where the match is weak. The size of a clone is reported for some rows only, either as once, few or many, or as a class for expanded clones.

NA	TRBJ2-6	TRBV7-9	NA	CASSLESGTGANVLTF	TGTGCCAGCAGCTTAGAGTCAGGCACTGGGGCCAACGTCCTGACTTTC
TRBD2	TRBJ2-5	TRBV5-5	NA	CASSRRGGREETQYF	TGTGCCAGCAGTCGCCGGGGCGGGAGGGAAGAGACCCAGTACTTC
NA	TRBJ2-2	TRBV6-1	NA	CASSRGAGWELFF	TGTGCCAGCAGTAGGGGGGCTGGCTGGGAGCTGTTTTTT
NA	TRBJ1-5	TRBV28	few	CASSRGGERQPQHF	TGTGCCAGCAGTCGGGGCGGGGAGAGGCAGCCCCAGCATTTT
NA	TRBJ1-5	TRBV19	NA	CASSTQLNQPQHF	TGTGCCAGTAGTACCCAGTTGAATCAGCCCCAGCATTTT
TRBD1	TRBJ1-5	TRBV19	few	CASGDRLYSNQPQHF	TGTGCCAGCGGGGACAGACTTTATAGCAATCAGCCCCAGCATTTT
NA	TRBJ1-5	TRBV19	NA	CASSMGIRQRNNQPQHF	TGTGCCAGTAGTATGGGAATTCGGCAGAGAAACAATCAGCCCCAGCATTTT
NA	TRBJ2-5	TRBV6-5	NA	CASSYVRGPPETQYF	TGTGCCAGCAGTTACGTCAGGGGACCCCCAGAGACCCAGTACTTC
TRBD2	TRBJ2-7	TRBV6-1	once	CASSRGGDEQYF	TGTGCCAGCAGCCGGGGGGGGGACGAGCAGTACTTC
NA	TRBJ2-7	TRBV27	NA	CASSPVGLRTYEQYF	TGTGCCAGCAGTCCCGTAGGCCTACGGACCTACGAGCAGTACTTC
NA	TRBJ1-5	TRBV6-4	NA	CAISETVSNQPQHF	TGTGCCATCAGTGAGACAGTTAGCAATCAGCCCCAGCATTTT
TRBD1	TRBJ1-2	TRBV5-4	NA	CASSLEGGADYGYTF	TGTGCCAGCAGCTTGGAAGGGGGCGCGGACTATGGCTACACCTTC
TRBD2	TRBJ2-1	TRBV7-9	few	CASSLVLGLAVSSYNEQFF	TGTGCCAGCAGCTTAGTACTTGGGCTAGCGGTAAGCTCCTACAATGAGCAGTTCTTC
NA	TRBJ1-1	TRBV6-2/TRBV6-3	NA	CASTGGRLGNTEAFF	TGTGCCAGCACCGGGGGTCGATTGGGTAACACTGAAGCTTTCTTT
NA	TRBJ1-2	TRBV20-1	NA	CSAREASELYYGYTF	TGCAGTGCTAGAGAAGCGAGCGAGCTTTACTATGGCTACACCTTC
NA	TRBJ1-5	TRBV27	medium-sized	CASSPTPQRYSNQPQHF	TGTGCCAGCAGTCCCACACCGCAAAGGTATAGCAATCAGCCCCAGCATTTT
NA	TRBJ2-1	TRBV7-9	NA	CASSLPPGGAYNEQFF	TGTGCCAGCAGCTTACCCCCAGGGGGGGCCTACAATGAGCAGTTCTTC